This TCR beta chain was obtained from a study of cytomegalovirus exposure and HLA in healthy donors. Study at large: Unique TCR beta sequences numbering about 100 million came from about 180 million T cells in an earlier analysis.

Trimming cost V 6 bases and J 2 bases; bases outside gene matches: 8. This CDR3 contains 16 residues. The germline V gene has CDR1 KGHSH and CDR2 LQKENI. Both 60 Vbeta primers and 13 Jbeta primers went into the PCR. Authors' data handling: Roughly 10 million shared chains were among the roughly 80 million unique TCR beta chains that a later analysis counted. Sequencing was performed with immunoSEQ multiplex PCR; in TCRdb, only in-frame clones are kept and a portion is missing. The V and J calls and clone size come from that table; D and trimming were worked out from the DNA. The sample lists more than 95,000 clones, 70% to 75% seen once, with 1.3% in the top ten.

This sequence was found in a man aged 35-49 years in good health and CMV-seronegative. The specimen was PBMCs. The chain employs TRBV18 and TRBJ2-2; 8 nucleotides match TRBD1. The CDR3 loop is CASSPQGAPNTGELFF. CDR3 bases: TGTGCCAGCTCCCCGCAGGGGGCGCCCAACACCGGGGAGCTGTTTTTT. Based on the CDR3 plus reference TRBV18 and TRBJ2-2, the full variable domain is NAGVMQNPRHLVRRRGQEARLRCSPMKGHSHVYWYRQLPEEGLKFMVYLQKENIIDESGMPKERFSAEFPKEGPSILRIQQVVRGDSAAYFCASSPQGAPNTGELFFGEGSRLTVL.